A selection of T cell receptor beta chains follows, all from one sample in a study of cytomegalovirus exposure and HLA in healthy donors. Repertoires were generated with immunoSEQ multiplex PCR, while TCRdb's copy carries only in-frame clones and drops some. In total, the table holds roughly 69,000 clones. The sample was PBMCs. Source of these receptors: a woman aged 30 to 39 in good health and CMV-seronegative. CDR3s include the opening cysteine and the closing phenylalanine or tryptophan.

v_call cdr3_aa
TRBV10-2 CASRGITGGYTF
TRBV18 CASSQPRDRGPGNTIYF
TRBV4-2 CASSQDKGQGSYEQYF
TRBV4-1 CASSRAGLGNTIYF
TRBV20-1 CSPILNTEAFF
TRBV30 CAWSRGLRGNEQFF
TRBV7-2 CASSLKGQTDTQYF
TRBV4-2 CASSQDPSGNQDPLHF
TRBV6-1 CASSEGQGYSNQPQHF
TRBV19 CASSIGQVNTEAFF
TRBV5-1 CASSAGSDYYGYTF
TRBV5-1 CASRGTRDTEAFF
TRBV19 CASSTAGNLNEQFF
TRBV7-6 CASSSDYEQYF
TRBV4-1 CASSRGQGTNYGYTF
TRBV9 CASSVELTAGELFF
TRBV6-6 CASSYFGADQPQHF
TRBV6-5 CASSGQGGQYF
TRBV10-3 CAISDWTPQETQYF
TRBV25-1 CASSQWDSKYTEAFF
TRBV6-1 CASSGTGAGETQYF
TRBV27 CASRRTVNTEAFF
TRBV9 CASRGQGKDTQYF
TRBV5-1 CASSLGRAGGTNEQFF